Listed here are 21 T cell receptor beta chains from one sample, sequenced in a study of PD-1 blockade in classical Hodgkin lymphoma (dated by TCRdb to 2018 to 2021). Interpreted using the paper, the time point label stands for: cycle 4 day 1 (C4D1), after more than 5 weeks of nivolumab. Every trial patient had relapsed following autologous stem cell transplantation, and prior brentuximab vedotin exposure was what differed among cohorts A, B and C. The library was prepared using the immunoSEQ multiplex PCR assay. The source is immuneACCESS, and TCRdb retained only in-frame sequences with V and J called. Part of the clones is not carried over; for the studies checked, unresolved V genes explain less than half of this, and the remainder is unexplained. The sample records over 9,500 clones, about 82% of which are singletons. Of the sample, approximately 47% falls within the top ten clones. Material: peripheral blood mononuclear cells (PBMCs), obtained before the fourth cycle of nivolumab. These TCRs come from a human donor with classical Hodgkin lymphoma.

V gene TRBV19 combines with J gene TRBJ2-1; D not certain. Trimming cost V 6 bases and J 3 bases, with 9 bases left between them. In germline, CDR1 is LNHDA, CDR2 SQIVND (reference sequence). The CDR3 has 13 residues. The CDR3 protein is CASSPPNYNEQFF. DNA for the CDR3: TGTGCCAGTAGCCCCCCGAACTACAATGAGCAGTTCTTC.

The chain joins TRBV18 to TRBJ2-1, with 7 bases aligning to TRBD2. V dropped 5 bases and J dropped 5; count of bases not matched to a gene: 6. The CDR3 sequence is 14 residues long. CDR1 is KGHSH and CDR2 is LQKENI in the germline V gene. CDR3 region: CASSSRDYDNEQFF. The DNA for the CDR3 is TGTGCCAGCTCATCCCGGGACTACGACAATGAGCAGTTCTTC.

This chain uses TRBV7-9 with TRBJ1-6; 8 nucleotides line up with TRBD1. Trimming at V came to 4 bases and at J to 7 bases, leaving 6 bases not matched to a gene. Germline V gives CDR1 SEHNR, CDR2 FQNEAQ (reference sequence). The CDR3 has 15 amino acids. CDR3 amino acids: CASSYTRDRNSPLHF. CDR3 nucleotides: TGTGCCAGCAGCTACACCCGGGACAGGAATTCACCCCTCCACTTT. Based on the CDR3 plus reference TRBV7-9 and TRBJ1-6, the full variable domain is DTGVSQNPRHKITKRGQNVTFRCDPISEHNRLYWYRQTLGQGPEFLTYFQNEAQLEKSRLLSDRFSAERPKGSFSTLEIQRTEQGDSAMYLCASSYTRDRNSPLHFGNGTRLTVT.

The chain links TRBV7-8 to TRBJ2-1; 9 nucleotides align to TRBD1. Germline V gene lookup returns CDR1 SGHVS and CDR2 FQNEAQ. Trimming cost V 2 bases and J 0 bases; bases outside gene matches: 5. The length of the CDR3 is 17 residues. CDR3 amino acids: CASSLRGQGDSYNEQFF. DNA of the CDR3: TGTGCCAGCAGCTTACGGGGACAGGGCGACTCCTACAATGAGCAGTTCTTC.

The chain has TRBV12-5 and TRBJ1-1; tentatively, D is TRBD1 (5 bases). The CDR3 totals 11 residues. Germline-derived CDR1 and CDR2 are LGHNT and FRNRAP. The germline V and J ends were trimmed by 2 bases and 10 bases, with 8 bases remaining between them. The CDR3 sequence: CASGLLRGAFF. DNA of the CDR3: TGTGCTAGTGGTTTGCTAAGGGGAGCTTTCTTT.

This sequence joins TRBV5-1 and TRBJ2-1; a possible D gene is TRBD1 (6 bases). Trimming pared 0 bases from V and 5 bases from J, leaving 15 bases between. This CDR3 is built from 16 residues. CDR1 is SGHRS, CDR2 YFSETQ, per germline. CDR3 nucleotides: TGCGCCAGCAGCTTGGAACGGACAGTAATAGACAATGAGCAGTTCTTC. Encoded protein: CASSLERTVIDNEQFF.

The chain uses TRBV25-1 and TRBJ1-2, with D unresolved. V lost 3 bases and J 5 bases, leaving 7 bases between the germline ends. This CDR3 comprises 12 residues. Germline CDR1 MGHDK, CDR2 SYGVNS. In DNA form, the CDR3 reads TGTGCCAGCAGTGATATAGGGTATGGCTACACCTTC. This sequence encodes CASSDIGYGYTF.

The chain has TRBV2 and TRBJ2-7; possibly TRBD2 for D (5 bases). The CDR3 length is 16 residues. Trimming pared 6 bases from V and 0 bases from J, leaving 18 bases between. Per the germline V gene, CDR1 is SNHLY and CDR2 is FYNNEI. The CDR3 region is CASRGPGKKSSYEQYF. The CDR3 DNA reads TGTGCCAGCAGAGGACCCGGGAAAAAAAGCTCCTACGAGCAGTACTTC.

This chain links TRBV5-4 with TRBJ1-3, with no clear D. The germline CDR1 and CDR2 sequences are SGHNT and YYREEE (reference sequence). CDR3 size: 12 residues. Trimming left V 4 bases short and J 4 bases short, with 6 bases between. This CDR3 is CASSQTGNTIYF. In DNA, the CDR3 is TGTGCCAGCAGCCAGACCGGAAACACCATATATTTT.

V usage is TRBV10-1 and J usage is TRBJ2-1; D is unclear. The CDR3 runs 15 residues. Per the germline V gene, CDR1 is WNHNN and CDR2 is SYGVQD (reference sequence). V lost 0 bases to trimming and J lost 3 bases, with 9 bases between them. The CDR3 spells CASSESWWGYNEQFF. Written as DNA, the CDR3 is TGCGCCAGCAGTGAGTCCTGGTGGGGCTACAATGAGCAGTTCTTC.

The chain uses TRBV5-1 and TRBJ2-3; 9 nucleotides align to TRBD2. V was clipped by 1 base and J by 4 bases; unmatched bases: 7. Germline assignment: CDR1 SGHRS and CDR2 YFSETQ. CDR3 length: 16 amino acids. Written as DNA, the CDR3 is TGCGCCAGCAGCTTGCTTGCCACTAGCGGGTCAGATACGCAGTATTTT. This codes for CASSLLATSGSDTQYF.

The chain employs TRBV5-1 and TRBJ2-1; D gene ambiguous. The CDR3 runs to 16 residues. V was shortened by 0 bases and J by 5 bases, with 15 bases between the two germline ends. Germline V gives CDR1 SGHRS, CDR2 YFSETQ. CDR3 region: CASSLAPIDTNNEQFF. Written as DNA, the CDR3 is TGCGCCAGCAGCTTGGCCCCCATTGATACTAACAATGAGCAGTTCTTC. Full variable domain (missing parts from reference TRBV5-1 and TRBJ2-1): KAGVTQTPRYLIKTRGQQVTLSCSPISGHRSVSWYQQTPGQGLQFLFEYFSETQRNKGNFPGRFSGRQFSNSRSEMNVSTLELGDSALYLCASSLAPIDTNNEQFFGPGTRLTVL.

The chain combines TRBV7-3 with TRBJ2-7; TRBD1 agrees at 9 bases. The V and J ends lost 5 bases and 0 bases, in that order; junction bases with no gene match: 5. Germline-derived CDR1 and CDR2 are SGHTA and FQGTGA. The CDR3 is 15 residues long. For the CDR3, the DNA is TGTGCCAGCAGCCCGACAGGGGGGAGCTCCTACGAGCAGTACTTC. Translating it yields CASSPTGGSSYEQYF.

This chain connects TRBV27 to TRBJ1-2; 10 bases are shared with TRBD1. Germline CDR1 is MNHEY and CDR2 is SMNVEV (reference sequence). The CDR3 totals 17 residues. With 1 base clipped from V and 4 bases from J, the junction kept 9 bases outside the gene matches. The CDR3 is CASSLYSGTGVGYGYTF. In DNA, the CDR3 is TGTGCCAGCAGTTTATACTCCGGGACAGGGGTAGGCTATGGCTACACCTTC.

This clone was seen more than once but under ten times. The V gene is TRBV19, the J gene TRBJ2-5; 13 positions agree with TRBD2. The CDR3 length is 14 residues. The junction had 4 bases not matched to a gene; V was cut back by 10 bases and J by 2 bases. Germline V CDR1 and CDR2: LNHDA, SQIVND (reference sequence). The DNA for the CDR3 is TGTGCCACGGGACTAGCGGGGACACAAGAGACCCAGTACTTC. This translates into CATGLAGTQETQYF.

The chain joins TRBV6-4 to TRBJ2-3; TRBD2 matches at 10 bases. From germline, CDR1 is MRHNA and CDR2 SNTAGT. V gave up 5 bases and J gave up 6 bases; unmatched junction bases: 8. The CDR3 length is 15 residues. CDR3 DNA: TGTGCCAGCAGTCCCGAGAGTAGCGGGAGGGATACGCAGTATTTT. Translated, it gives CASSPESSGRDTQYF.

The rearrangement uses TRBV30 and TRBJ1-3; D remains unclear. The CDR3 covers 15 residues. Deletions cut 6 bases from V and 0 bases from J, with 15 bases between. Per germline, CDR1 GTSNPN and CDR2 SVGIG (reference sequence). The CDR3 is CACRRVGNSGNTIYF. DNA for the CDR3: TGTGCCTGCCGTAGGGTGGGAAACTCTGGAAACACCATATATTTT.

V usage is TRBV7-2 and J usage is TRBJ2-7; D call uncertain. Trimming left V 6 bases short and J 7 bases short, with 16 bases between. This CDR3 is 13 amino acids long. Germline V lookup: CDR1 SGHTA, CDR2 FQGNSA. CDR3 protein: CASSKGPNGEQYF. CDR3 coding DNA: TGTGCCAGCAGTAAGGGTCCCAACGGAGAGCAGTACTTC. Complete variable domain (other parts from reference TRBV7-2 and TRBJ2-7): GAGVSQSPSNKVTEKGKDVELRCDPISGHTALYWYRQSLGQGLEFLIYFQGNSAPDKSGLPSDRFSAERTGGSVSTLTIQRTQQEDSAVYLCASSKGPNGEQYFGPGTRLTVT.

This chain uses TRBV4-2 with TRBJ1-5, with D possibly matching TRBD1 (5 bases). The CDR3 runs to 15 residues. V gave up 3 bases and J gave up 3 bases, with 12 bases separating them. Germline CDR1 LGHNA, CDR2 YNFKEQ. DNA for the CDR3: TGTGCCAGCAGCCAGGGGCAGAGATTCAATCAGCCCCAGCATTTT. It translates to CASSQGQRFNQPQHF.

This chain links TRBV5-4 with TRBJ1-2; TRBD1 is a possible D gene (5 bases). The germline CDR1 and CDR2 sequences are SGHNT and YYREEE (reference sequence). V was clipped by 6 bases and J by 4 bases, with 7 bases between them. The CDR3 totals 11 residues. The CDR3 protein is CASTDSYGYTF. Written as DNA, the CDR3 is TGTGCCAGCACAGACAGCTATGGCTACACCTTC.

The genes are TRBV2 and TRBJ2-3, with D possibly TRBD1 on 6 matching bases. This CDR3 comprises 16 residues. Germline CDR1 reads SNHLY; CDR2 reads FYNNEI. The V gene lost 1 base and the J gene lost 2 bases, with 13 bases spanning the gap. This chain's CDR3 is CASSEDRVFVTDTQYF. CDR3 DNA sequence: TGTGCCAGCAGTGAAGACAGGGTTTTTGTCACAGATACGCAGTATTTT.